The 9 T cell receptor beta chains listed next were all sequenced from one sample in a study of shared clonotypes between healthy human individuals. Repertoires were generated with immunoSEQ multiplex PCR, while TCRdb's copy carries only in-frame clones and drops some. The repertoire holds approximately 2.3 million clones, with more than 85% as singletons. Sequenced: naive CD4+ T cells from PBMCs. Subset given: CD45RA+ positively selected. These receptor sequences come from a young man in good health. Some clones in this sample may be carry-over from other donors' samples.

This chain uses TRBV5-1 with TRBJ1-3; tentative D call: TRBD1 (5 bases). Trimming pared 3 bases from V and 0 bases from J, leaving 13 bases between. This CDR3 contains 16 residues. Per the germline V gene, CDR1 is SGHRS and CDR2 is YFSETQ. CDR3 amino acids: CASSYDRVLSGNTIYF. In nucleotides, the CDR3 is TGCGCCAGCAGCTACGACAGAGTCCTCTCTGGAAACACCATATATTTT.

The gene calls are TRBV5-1 and TRBJ2-7; 7 bases agree with TRBD1. This CDR3 comprises 13 residues. Germline V CDR1 and CDR2: SGHRS, YFSETQ. V dropped 4 bases and J dropped 3; count of bases not matched to a gene: 4. In DNA, the CDR3 is TGCGCCAGCAGCCGGGGACAGAACTACGAGCAGTACTTC. It codes for CASSRGQNYEQYF.

About this clone: Other DNA sequences within the sample encode an identical CDR3. The chain carries TRBV6-5 and TRBJ1-1; D uncertain. Trimming left V 2 bases short and J 0 bases short, with 7 bases between. Germline-derived CDR1 and CDR2 are MNHEY and SVGAGI. This CDR3 has 14 residues. The CDR3 coding sequence is TGTGCCAGCAGTTACAGTGGCCTGAACACTGAAGCTTTCTTT. This encodes CASSYSGLNTEAFF.

V is TRBV20-1 and J is TRBJ2-7; D is ambiguous. The V gene lost 4 bases and the J gene lost 3 bases, with 7 bases spanning the gap. The length of the CDR3 is 11 residues. Germline CDR1 is DFQATT and CDR2 is SNEGSKA (reference sequence). The CDR3 DNA is TGCAGTGCTATGAACCTCTACGAGCAGTACTTC. Translated, it gives CSAMNLYEQYF.

The rearrangement links TRBV25-1 to TRBJ2-1; unclear D gene. The germline CDR1 and CDR2 sequences are MGHDK and SYGVNS. This CDR3 region has 16 residues. V shed 4 bases and J shed 0 bases, with 13 bases lying between them. The CDR3: CASSAVAAHSYNEQFF. The CDR3 DNA is TGTGCCAGCAGTGCAGTAGCCGCTCACTCCTACAATGAGCAGTTCTTC.

J is TRBJ2-3 and V is TRBV18; 10 bases line up with TRBD2. This CDR3 region has 17 residues. V dropped 3 bases and J dropped 5; count of bases not matched to a gene: 11. CDR1 and CDR2 from the germline V gene are KGHSH and LQKENI. CDR3 DNA: TGTGCCAGCTCACCCATCACTACTAGCGGGACTCAAGATACGCAGTATTTT. Translation: CASSPITTSGTQDTQYF.

The V gene is TRBV19, the J gene TRBJ2-1; 12 bases are a match to TRBD1. Germline values: CDR1 LNHDA, CDR2 SQIVND (reference sequence). J gave up 5 bases and V 6 bases, and 5 bases lay outside the gene matches. This CDR3 contains 15 residues. This CDR3 is CASSLGQGADNEQFF. The CDR3 region has the DNA TGTGCCAGTAGCTTGGGACAGGGGGCTGACAATGAGCAGTTCTTC.

V usage is TRBV27 and J usage is TRBJ1-1; perhaps TRBD1 as D (6 bases). CDR1 and CDR2 from the germline V gene are MNHEY and SMNVEV (reference sequence). This CDR3 has 14 residues. Between the trimmed V and J ends, which lost 6 bases and 4 bases, there was a span of 15 bases. The CDR3 sequence: CASSPTRGSTEAFF. The CDR3 DNA reads TGTGCCAGCAGCCCCACCAGGGGCTCCACTGAAGCTTTCTTT.

A single count supports this clone. The chain has TRBV28 and TRBJ1-2; D is possibly TRBD1 (6 bases). There are 12 residues in the CDR3. The V gene lost 10 bases and the J gene lost 4 bases, with 13 bases spanning the gap. Germline lookup yields CDR1 MDHEN and CDR2 SYDVKM. The CDR3 spells CAISRGLYGYTF. In DNA, the CDR3 is TGTGCCATTTCGCGGGGGCTCTATGGCTACACCTTC.